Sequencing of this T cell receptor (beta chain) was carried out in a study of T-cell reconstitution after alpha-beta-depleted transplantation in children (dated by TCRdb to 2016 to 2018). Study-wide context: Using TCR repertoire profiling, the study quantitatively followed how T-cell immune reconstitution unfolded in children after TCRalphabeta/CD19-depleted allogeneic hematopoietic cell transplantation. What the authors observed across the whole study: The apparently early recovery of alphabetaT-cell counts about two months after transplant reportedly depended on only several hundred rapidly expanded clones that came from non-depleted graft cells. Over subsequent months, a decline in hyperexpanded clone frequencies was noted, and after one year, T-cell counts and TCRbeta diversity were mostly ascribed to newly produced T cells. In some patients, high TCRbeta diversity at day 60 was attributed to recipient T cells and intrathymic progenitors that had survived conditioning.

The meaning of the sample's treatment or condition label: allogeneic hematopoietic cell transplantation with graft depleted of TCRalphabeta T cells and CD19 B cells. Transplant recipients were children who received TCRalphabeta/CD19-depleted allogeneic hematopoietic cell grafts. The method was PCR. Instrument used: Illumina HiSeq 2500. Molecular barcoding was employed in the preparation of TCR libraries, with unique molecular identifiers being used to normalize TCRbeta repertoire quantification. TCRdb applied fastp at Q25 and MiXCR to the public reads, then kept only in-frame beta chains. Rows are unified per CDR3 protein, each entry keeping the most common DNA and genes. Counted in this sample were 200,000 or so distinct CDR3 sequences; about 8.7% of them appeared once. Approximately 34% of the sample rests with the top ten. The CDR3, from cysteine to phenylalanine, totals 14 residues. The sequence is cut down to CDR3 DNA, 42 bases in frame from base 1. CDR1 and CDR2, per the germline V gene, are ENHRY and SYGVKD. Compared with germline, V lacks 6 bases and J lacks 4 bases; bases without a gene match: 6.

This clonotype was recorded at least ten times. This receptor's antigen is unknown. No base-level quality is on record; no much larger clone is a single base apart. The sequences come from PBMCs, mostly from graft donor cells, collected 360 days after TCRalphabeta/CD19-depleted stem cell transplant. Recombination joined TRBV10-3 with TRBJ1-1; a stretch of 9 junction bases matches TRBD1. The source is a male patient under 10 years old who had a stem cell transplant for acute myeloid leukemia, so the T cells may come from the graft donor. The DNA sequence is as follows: TGTGCCATCAGCCGCGGACAGGGGAGCACTGAAGCTTTCTTT. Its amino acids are CAISRGQGSTEAFF.